This TCR beta chain is from a study of CD8 T cells in Susac syndrome (dated by TCRdb to about 2019). The study in broad terms: Repertoire sequencing was used to test whether CD8+ T cell activation and differentiation in Susac syndrome was antigen driven.

Broader findings and caveats from the paper: The number of individuals in the TCR sequencing and HLA analysis was recognized as being relatively small.

High-throughput TCR beta sequencing profiled peripheral blood CD8+ and CD4+ T cells from healthy donors, Susac syndrome patients and multiple sclerosis patients. Healthy donors were included as age- and sex-matched controls. CD8+ TEMRA cells were enriched by FACS, while bulk CD8+ and CD4+ T cells were purified by magnetic negative isolation. Blood was collected in EDTA tubes and processed within 24 hours, with PBMCs isolated through density gradient centrifugation. PBMCs intended for TCR sequencing were cryopreserved in liquid nitrogen and were subsequently thawed in a 37 degrees C water bath. A purity of at least 90% was achieved for sorted or isolated CD4+, CD8+ and CD8+ TEMRA cells. This clonotype was observed once. Its antigen is unknown. No clone much larger than this one lies a single base away; base qualities are absent. One read represents weak support. RNA was extracted using the RNeasy kit, and roughly 0.45 to 1 ug of the RNA was reverse transcribed with random hexamers. The immunoSEQ multiplex PCR assay, covering 54 Vbeta and 13 Jbeta segments, was used to amplify TCR beta CDR3 regions. PCR amplification bias was corrected using a synthetic template baseline for primer optimization and computational correction. Regarding the original processing steps: Only productive sequences were kept, with reads annotated to V, D and J genes according to IMGT and analyzed in immunoSEQ Analyzer. Clonality was computed as one minus Shannon entropy normalized by log2 of the number of productive unique sequences. For each patient and control, public and private clones were evaluated among the 100 most prevalent clones. Clones were defined as Susac-specific if absent from the healthy and MS cohorts, from approximately 1,100 published viral clones and from other ImmuneACCESS disease sequences. TCRdb ran its own pipeline on the public reads, namely fastp trimming at Q25 and MiXCR clone calling, and kept in-frame beta chains. All rows with the same CDR3 protein become a single entry with the most common DNA and genes. The V and J calls and clone size are TCRdb's, not the authors'. This sample comprises about 120,000 distinct CDR3 sequences, about 95% of them detected only once. The top ten clonotypes cover about 0.089% of the sample.

The CDR3 goes from the cysteine to the phenylalanine over 14 residues. CDR3 DNA only is kept here, 42 bases in frame from base 1. According to the germline V gene (reference sequence), CDR1 reads MNHEY and CDR2 reads SMNVEV. V and J lose 3 bases and 3 bases, and a span of 10 bases separates them. Sequenced input: CD4+ T cells from PBMCs. The chain links TRBV27 with TRBJ2-3, with the D gene call left open. The sequence was obtained from a human donor in good health. The CDR3 loop reads CASSFIVGTDTQYF. Here is the DNA: TGTGCCAGCAGTTTTATTGTGGGAACAGATACGCAGTATTTT.